Listed below are T cell receptor beta chains from one sample, sequenced in a study of blood T cells in healthy people across ages. MiXCR, applied by TCRdb to the 5' RACE reads, yields one record per CDR3 protein. The sample contains 920,000 or so distinct CDR3 sequences, more than 35% of which appear only once. The specimen was blood. The receptors stem from a woman aged 55-69 years in good health. The CDR3 runs from the conserved cysteine through the conserved F or W. D genes are given only for firm matches. Expanded clones are given a class, and other clones once, few, many or no size at all.

cdr3_nt: TGTGCCACCAGCGGCGGACTAGATTACTACAATGAGCAGTTCTTC
cdr3_aa: CATSGGLDYYNEQFF
clone_size: .
v_call: TRBV15
j_call: TRBJ2-1
d_call: TRBD2

cdr3_nt: TGTGCCAGCAGCCTACGCGGCTTACCCGGGGGGACCTACGAGCAGTACTTC
cdr3_aa: CASSLRGLPGGTYEQYF
clone_size: few
v_call: TRBV7-6
j_call: TRBJ2-7
d_call: TRBD2

cdr3_nt: TGTGCCAGCAGCTTAACCATGACGAACACTGAAGCTTTCTTT
cdr3_aa: CASSLTMTNTEAFF
clone_size: .
v_call: TRBV7-2
j_call: TRBJ1-1
d_call: .

cdr3_nt: TGCGCCAGCAGCCAGTCGAGGGGACTAGCGGGAGGCAATGAGCAGTTCTTC
cdr3_aa: CASSQSRGLAGGNEQFF
clone_size: .
v_call: TRBV4-1
j_call: TRBJ2-1
d_call: TRBD2

cdr3_nt: TGTGCCATCTCGGGGGGAAGCTACGAGCAGTACTTC
cdr3_aa: CAISGGSYEQYF
clone_size: many
v_call: TRBV10-3
j_call: TRBJ2-7
d_call: TRBD2

cdr3_nt: TGTGCCAGCAGTCTTCCATGGCAGTCTGGGGCCAACGTCCTGACTTTC
cdr3_aa: CASSLPWQSGANVLTF
clone_size: .
v_call: TRBV5-4
j_call: TRBJ2-6
d_call: .

cdr3_nt: TGTGCCAGCAGCGCTGCTCCGGGACCGAATTCACCCCTCCACTTT
cdr3_aa: CASSAAPGPNSPLHF
clone_size: .
v_call: TRBV9
j_call: TRBJ1-6
d_call: .

cdr3_nt: TGTGCCAGCAGTTACAGGGGTTCACCCCTCCACTTT
cdr3_aa: CASSYRGSPLHF
clone_size: many
v_call: TRBV6-5
j_call: TRBJ1-6
d_call: .

cdr3_nt: TGTGCCAGCAGTGTCACAGGGATCTACGAGCAGTACTTC
cdr3_aa: CASSVTGIYEQYF
clone_size: .
v_call: TRBV6-1
j_call: TRBJ2-7
d_call: .

cdr3_nt: TGTGCCAGCATGGTTAGGGGGGCGGTCAATGAGCAGTTCTTC
cdr3_aa: CASMVRGAVNEQFF
clone_size: few
v_call: TRBV6-1
j_call: TRBJ2-1
d_call: .

cdr3_nt: TGTGCCGGCAGTCCGGGACAGCCTTTGAGTTACACCTTC
cdr3_aa: CAGSPGQPLSYTF
clone_size: .
v_call: TRBV6-6
j_call: TRBJ1-2
d_call: TRBD1

cdr3_nt: TGTGCCAGCAGGACTAGCGGGGGGAATGAGCAGTTCTTC
cdr3_aa: CASRTSGGNEQFF
clone_size: .
v_call: TRBV25-1
j_call: TRBJ2-1
d_call: TRBD2

cdr3_nt: TGTGCCGGCAGCCAAGATTATGAACTAGCGGGAGGGGGTCATGAGCAGTTCTTC
cdr3_aa: CAGSQDYELAGGGHEQFF
clone_size: .
v_call: TRBV3-1
j_call: TRBJ2-1
d_call: TRBD2

cdr3_nt: TGTGCCACCTCCCCGAACCCTAGGGCCACCCTTTATGGCTACACCTTC
cdr3_aa: CATSPNPRATLYGYTF
clone_size: .
v_call: TRBV9
j_call: TRBJ1-2
d_call: .

cdr3_nt: TGCAGTGCTAGTTGGCTAGCGGGAGCTTCTAGCACAGATACGCAGTATTTT
cdr3_aa: CSASWLAGASSTDTQYF
clone_size: .
v_call: TRBV20-1
j_call: TRBJ2-3
d_call: TRBD2

cdr3_nt: TGTGCCAGCAGCGCCCTAGGATCCTACAATGAGCAGTTCTTC
cdr3_aa: CASSALGSYNEQFF
clone_size: few
v_call: TRBV5-5
j_call: TRBJ2-1
d_call: .

cdr3_nt: TGTGCCAGCCGTACCGGGACAGGGGGCAGGTACGAGCAGTACTTC
cdr3_aa: CASRTGTGGRYEQYF
clone_size: .
v_call: TRBV6-1
j_call: TRBJ2-7
d_call: TRBD1

cdr3_nt: TGTGCCAGCAGACCTGTAGCGGGAAGGAGTAATGAGCAGTTCTTC
cdr3_aa: CASRPVAGRSNEQFF
clone_size: .
v_call: TRBV12-3/TRBV12-4
j_call: TRBJ2-1
d_call: TRBD2

cdr3_nt: TGTGCCAGCAGCAAAAATGGAGGCACCGGGGAGCTGTTTTTT
cdr3_aa: CASSKNGGTGELFF
clone_size: .
v_call: TRBV3-1
j_call: TRBJ2-2
d_call: .

cdr3_nt: TGTGCCAGCACCACGACAGGGCCCCCCTACAATGAGCAGTACTTC
cdr3_aa: CASTTTGPPYNEQYF
clone_size: .
v_call: TRBV12-3/TRBV12-4
j_call: TRBJ2-5
d_call: TRBD1

cdr3_nt: TGCGCCAGCTCCCCGCGGACGGACTCCTACAATGAGCAGTTCTTC
cdr3_aa: CASSPRTDSYNEQFF
clone_size: .
v_call: TRBV5-1
j_call: TRBJ2-1
d_call: .

cdr3_nt: TGCAGTGCTGGATACCGACGTCCGGAGAACACTGAAGCTTTCTTT
cdr3_aa: CSAGYRRPENTEAFF
clone_size: once
v_call: TRBV20-1
j_call: TRBJ1-1
d_call: .

cdr3_nt: TGCGCCAGCAGCCAAGTAGCCGGTTACAATGAGCAGTTCTTC
cdr3_aa: CASSQVAGYNEQFF
clone_size: many
v_call: TRBV14
j_call: TRBJ2-1
d_call: .

cdr3_nt: TGTGCCACCAGCATGAGGACTACTCGAAAAGAGACCCAGTACTTC
cdr3_aa: CATSMRTTRKETQYF
clone_size: .
v_call: TRBV15
j_call: TRBJ2-5
d_call: .

cdr3_nt: TGCAGCGTTATTCCAGACAGGGGGAGTACAGATACGCAGTATTTT
cdr3_aa: CSVIPDRGSTDTQYF
clone_size: .
v_call: TRBV29-1
j_call: TRBJ2-3
d_call: TRBD1

cdr3_nt: TGTGCCAGCAGTTTGGGGGACAGTTTAGCCGAGCAGTACTTC
cdr3_aa: CASSLGDSLAEQYF
clone_size: .
v_call: TRBV27
j_call: TRBJ2-7
d_call: TRBD1

cdr3_nt: TGCGCCAGCAGCTTGGTGGGGACTACCCTTACAGATACGCAGTATTTT
cdr3_aa: CASSLVGTTLTDTQYF
clone_size: .
v_call: TRBV5-1
j_call: TRBJ2-3
d_call: TRBD2

cdr3_nt: TGTGCCAGAAGGCCCAAACCCCCTACTCTGGGGGCCAACGTCCTGACTTTC
cdr3_aa: CARRPKPPTLGANVLTF
clone_size: few
v_call: TRBV2
j_call: TRBJ2-6
d_call: .

cdr3_nt: TGCGCCAGCACCGTGCTAGCGGGACGCTCCTACAATGAGCAGTTCTTC
cdr3_aa: CASTVLAGRSYNEQFF
clone_size: .
v_call: TRBV5-1
j_call: TRBJ2-1
d_call: TRBD2

cdr3_nt: TGCAGCGTTGAGTCGGCCGAGGAGGGCTACACCTTC
cdr3_aa: CSVESAEEGYTF
clone_size: .
v_call: TRBV29-1
j_call: TRBJ1-2
d_call: .

cdr3_nt: TGCGCCAGCAGCTTCGGGACTCCGATGAACACTGAAGCTTTCTTT
cdr3_aa: CASSFGTPMNTEAFF
clone_size: .
v_call: TRBV5-1
j_call: TRBJ1-1
d_call: .

cdr3_nt: TGTGCCACCAGCATCGGGGGCGCGGACACCGGGGAGCTGTTTTTT
cdr3_aa: CATSIGGADTGELFF
clone_size: .
v_call: TRBV15
j_call: TRBJ2-2
d_call: .

cdr3_nt: TGTCCCAGCAGCTTAGTAGCGGGAGACGGGGAGCAGTACTTC
cdr3_aa: CPSSLVAGDGEQYF
clone_size: .
v_call: TRBV7-2
j_call: TRBJ2-4
d_call: TRBD2

cdr3_nt: TGTGCCAGCAGCAAGGGCCAGAGACAAGAGACCCAGTACTTC
cdr3_aa: CASSKGQRQETQYF
clone_size: .
v_call: TRBV21-1
j_call: TRBJ2-5
d_call: .

cdr3_nt: TGCAGTGCTAGAGGCCTCAGAACAGAGACCCAGTACTTC
cdr3_aa: CSARGLRTETQYF
clone_size: many
v_call: TRBV20-1
j_call: TRBJ2-5
d_call: .

cdr3_nt: TGTGCCTGGAGTGTATCCGGGTTGGGGGAGCAGTACTTC
cdr3_aa: CAWSVSGLGEQYF
clone_size: .
v_call: TRBV30
j_call: TRBJ2-4
d_call: .

cdr3_nt: TGCGCCAGCAGCCAAGGGGAGGTGGGGGTTGATTTTCCCCAGCATTTT
cdr3_aa: CASSQGEVGVDFPQHF
clone_size: .
v_call: TRBV4-1
j_call: TRBJ1-5
d_call: .

cdr3_nt: TGTGCCAGCAGCTTCGGACAGATTTCCTACGAGCAGTACTTC
cdr3_aa: CASSFGQISYEQYF
clone_size: .
v_call: TRBV12-3/TRBV12-4
j_call: TRBJ2-7
d_call: .

cdr3_nt: TGTGCCAGCAGTCGCCAGGGTGGTGAAAAACTGTTTTTT
cdr3_aa: CASSRQGGEKLFF
clone_size: .
v_call: TRBV27
j_call: TRBJ1-4
d_call: .

cdr3_nt: TGCAGTGCTGAGAGACTAGCGGGAACTAGGGAGCAGTTCTTC
cdr3_aa: CSAERLAGTREQFF
clone_size: few
v_call: TRBV20-1
j_call: TRBJ2-1
d_call: TRBD2

cdr3_nt: TGTGCCAGCAGTGAAGCGCAAGCCCGCTACGAGCAGTACTTC
cdr3_aa: CASSEAQARYEQYF
clone_size: .
v_call: TRBV6-1
j_call: TRBJ2-7
d_call: .

cdr3_nt: TGTGCCAGCAGAGTGATGGGTAGCGGGAGAAGGGAGACCCAGTACTTC
cdr3_aa: CASRVMGSGRRETQYF
clone_size: .
v_call: TRBV2
j_call: TRBJ2-5
d_call: TRBD2

cdr3_nt: TGCAGTGCCCCGGGACTAGCGGGAGGTCGGGAGCAGTACTTC
cdr3_aa: CSAPGLAGGREQYF
clone_size: .
v_call: TRBV20-1
j_call: TRBJ2-7
d_call: TRBD2

cdr3_nt: TGCAGTGCTAGAGAAAGCGCCCGCTCCTACAATGAGCAGTACTTC
cdr3_aa: CSARESARSYNEQYF
clone_size: .
v_call: TRBV20-1
j_call: TRBJ2-7
d_call: .

cdr3_nt: TGTGCCAGCACTGAGGGACTAGCGGGAGGAGAGACCCAGTACTTC
cdr3_aa: CASTEGLAGGETQYF
clone_size: .
v_call: TRBV9
j_call: TRBJ2-5
d_call: TRBD2

cdr3_nt: TGTGCCAGCAGTACAGGGGCCCCTGTCTACGAGCAGTACTTC
cdr3_aa: CASSTGAPVYEQYF
clone_size: few
v_call: TRBV12-3/TRBV12-4
j_call: TRBJ2-7
d_call: TRBD1